This is a list of T cell receptor beta chains from one sample in a study of shared clonotypes between healthy human individuals. The table came from immunoSEQ multiplex PCR; TCRdb's copy has only in-frame clones and leaves some out. The profile shows a few hundred thousand clones, 70% to 80% of them singletons. What was sequenced was PBMCs. The receptors were gathered from a woman between 40 and 55 years old in good health. Some clones in this sample may be carry-over from other donors' samples. Both conserved end residues are part of each CDR3. Each record gives: J gene, clone size, V gene, D gene, CDR3 DNA, CDR3 protein. The D gene is left open where the match is weak. A row's size may be missing; if present it is once, few, many or a size class.

>TRBJ2-7|.|TRBV28|.
TGTGCCAGCAGTCCCAGCGGTGAGGACTACGAGCAGTACTTC
CASSPSGEDYEQYF
>TRBJ2-7|.|TRBV19|TRBD2
TGTGCCAGTAGTATAATAACTAGCGGGAGCCACGAGCAGTACTTC
CASSIITSGSHEQYF
>TRBJ1-5|.|TRBV15|.
TGTGCCACCAGCAGAGACGAGGGAGAGGCTCAGCCCCAGCATTTT
CATSRDEGEAQPQHF
>TRBJ2-2|many|TRBV19|.
TGTGCCAGTAGTATAATGGCCAAGAACACCGGGGAGCTGTTTTTT
CASSIMAKNTGELFF
>TRBJ2-1|.|TRBV4-2|TRBD2
TGTGCCAGCAGCCAAGAGGAGGTAGTAGCGGGTTTCCTGACCAATGAGCAGTTCTTC
CASSQEEVVAGFLTNEQFF
>TRBJ2-2|.|TRBV10-3|TRBD1
TGTGCCATCAGTAACAGGGGGAACGCCGGGGAGCTGTTTTTT
CAISNRGNAGELFF
>TRBJ2-3|.|TRBV7-9|.
TGTGCCAGCAGCTCAGGGTACAGGGGGGGCAGCACAGATACGCAGTATTTT
CASSSGYRGGSTDTQYF
>TRBJ2-1|.|TRBV28|.
TGTGCCAGCAGTCGCCTCTTGTCCCCCCATGAGCAGTTCTTC
CASSRLLSPHEQFF
>TRBJ2-1|.|TRBV7-3|.
TGTGCCAGCAGCCAAACCGCCCAGGTCTACAATGAGCAGTTCTTC
CASSQTAQVYNEQFF
>TRBJ2-7|.|TRBV27|TRBD1
TGTGCCAGCAGTCCACGGTGGGGGACAGGGGGTTTCGAGCAGTACTTC
CASSPRWGTGGFEQYF
>TRBJ1-5|few|TRBV30|.
TGTGCCTGGAGTGCCCACATCAGCAATCAGCCCCAGCATTTT
CAWSAHISNQPQHF
>TRBJ1-2|once|TRBV2|.
TGTGCCAGCAAAAACAGGGAAGGGGATGGCTACACCTTC
CASKNREGDGYTF
>TRBJ2-5|.|TRBV5-5|.
TGTGCCAGCAGCGGAACACAAGAGACCCAGTACTTC
CASSGTQETQYF
>TRBJ2-7|.|TRBV28|TRBD1
TGTGCCAGCGAAAAACAGGGGGTCTACGAGCAGTACTTC
CASEKQGVYEQYF
>TRBJ2-7|.|TRBV19|.
TGTGCCAGTAGGCGGGATCCGACCTACGAGCAGTACTTC
CASRRDPTYEQYF
>TRBJ2-5|.|TRBV25-1|.
TGTGCCAGCAGTGGGCGCGGGCTTGAGACCCAGTACTTC
CASSGRGLETQYF
>TRBJ2-5|.|TRBV11-2|.
TGTGCCAGCAGCTTGGGAGGCTCGGGGCTAGGAGAGACCCAGTACTTC
CASSLGGSGLGETQYF
>TRBJ2-4|.|TRBV5-4|.
TGTGCCAGCAGCGTAGCCGGGACATCAAGCATTCAGTACTTC
CASSVAGTSSIQYF
>TRBJ2-1|.|TRBV7-8|.
TGTGCCAGCAGCAAACCCCGGGACGGACTTTACAATGAGCAGTTCTTC
CASSKPRDGLYNEQFF
>TRBJ2-2|.|TRBV11-2|.
TGTGCCAGCAGCACCCGAGTTACAATAAACACCGGGGAGCTGTTTTTT
CASSTRVTINTGELFF
>TRBJ1-5|.|TRBV4-2|TRBD1
TGTGCCAGCAGCCACACAGGGGCCGTTAATCAGCCCCAGCATTTT
CASSHTGAVNQPQHF
>TRBJ2-3|.|TRBV13|.
TGTGCCAGCAGCTTTCGGCGGGTCGCAGATACGCAGTATTTT
CASSFRRVADTQYF
>TRBJ1-3|.|TRBV7-6|.
TGTGCCAGCAGCCCACAGGGTGCTGGAAACACCATATATTTT
CASSPQGAGNTIYF
>TRBJ2-4|.|TRBV4-2|.
TGTGCCAGCAGCCAAGATTCCGGGGCCTCGCTCATTCAGTACTTC
CASSQDSGASLIQYF
>TRBJ1-4|.|TRBV29-1|.
TGCAGCGTTTCCCGTATTGGACGGTCTAATGAAAAACTGTTTTTT
CSVSRIGRSNEKLFF
>TRBJ1-1|once|TRBV6-1|.
TGTGCCAGCAGTTCTGAAGCTTTCTTT
CASSSEAFF
>TRBJ2-2|.|TRBV4-1|.
TGCGCCAGCAGCCAGGGCATACTTGGAGGACGGGCCGGGGAGCTGTTTTTT
CASSQGILGGRAGELFF